A selection of T cell receptor beta chains follows, all from one sample in a study of blood T cell repertoires in COVID-19. Generated by immunoSEQ multiplex PCR, the TCRdb table keeps only in-frame clones and is missing some. This sample has 300,000 to 400,000 clones, with 87% found just once. Sequencing used peripheral blood. Source of these receptors: a woman aged 50 to 60 with COVID-19, enrolled during active disease. Each CDR3 is given with its conserved first and last residue.

v_call cdr3_aa
TRBV5-1 CASSPDRASPRELFF
TRBV6-5 CASSYSNRGYNEQFF
TRBV3-1/TRBV3-2 CASSHNRAVSYNSPLHF
TRBV12-3/TRBV12-4 CASSFGGDGELFF
TRBV5-1 CASGDVSGTEAFF
TRBV10-3 CAISESTGSNEKLFF
TRBV5-4 CASSFGTVNYGYTF
TRBV7-9 CASSPTMGGNQPQHF
TRBV6-5 CASDASEYSYEQYF
TRBV27 CASSSAGTRFYEQYF
TRBV2 CASWNRVREAFF
TRBV5-1 CASSSTGSGTDTQYF
TRBV27 CASSLGVMRGSPLHF
TRBV9 CASSVATGPYEAFF
TRBV25-1 CASTRARPEPSYEQYF
TRBV5-8 CASSVREPGQYTDTQYF
TRBV29-1 CSVARDKYQPQHF
TRBV19 CASRIRGTGYGYTF
TRBV11-2 CASSSMGQSKNTEAFF
TRBV3-1/TRBV3-2 CASSPDRDYGYTF
TRBV11-1 CASSSNREGYTF
TRBV6-5 CASRDNRGEQPQHF
TRBV12-5 CASGLGGQASTEAFF
TRBV5-4 CASSLARASYGYTF
TRBV6-1 CASSARTGSIPGANVLTF
TRBV30 CAWSENRASGRLDGYTF
TRBV4-1 CASSQDSTGGRAPLHF
TRBV7-9 CASSATQGGYTF
TRBV19 CASSDRGYAYEQYF
TRBV5-1 CASTPGHSSSGNTIYF
TRBV11-3 CASSLVRSSYNEQFF
TRBV29-1 CSVAGEETQYF